This TCR beta chain was sequenced in a study of blood T cell repertoires in COVID-19. Study-wide context: From T cells, B-cell-depleted T cells, or PBMCs came the material, which was cDNA or gDNA.

Generated by immunoSEQ multiplex PCR, the TCRdb table keeps only in-frame clones and is missing some. The sample includes about 300,000 clones, almost 90% of them seen just once. The CDR3 length is 13 residues. The germline V gene encodes CDR1 SQVTM and CDR2 ANQGSEA. V lost 6 bases and J lost 4, with 16 bases in between. J is TRBJ2-7 and V is TRBV29-1; possible D gene TRBD2, 6 bases. The sample consisted of PBMCs or T cells enriched from blood (not recorded which). The receptor comes from a woman aged 18-35 years with acute COVID-19. This CDR3 reads CSVGGSRSYEQYF. CDR3 bases: TGCAGCGTCGGAGGGTCTAGATCGTACGAGCAGTACTTC.